A selection of T cell receptor beta chains follows, all from one sample in a study of post-analysis software for immune sequencing data. Each CDR3 protein is one row after TCRdb ran MiXCR on the PCR reads. The sample gives some 260,000 distinct CDR3 sequences, about 38% of which show up once; around 4.8% is in the top ten. The source material was blood. Receptors originate from a girl between 10 and 17 years old with multiple sclerosis. The CDR3 runs from the conserved cysteine through the conserved F or W. D genes are given only for firm matches. Clone size is stated in some rows and not others, as once, few, many or a class when expanded.

size: few; J: TRBJ2-2; D: TRBD1; V: TRBV4-1; CDR3: CASSSEPGTGYAGELFF; DNA: TGCGCCAGCAGCTCGGAGCCCGGGACAGGGTATGCCGGGGAGCTGTTTTTT
size: once; J: TRBJ2-2; D: NA; V: TRBV12-3/TRBV12-4; CDR3: CAGSLGGSGELFF; DNA: TGTGCCGGCAGTTTAGGGGGGTCCGGGGAGCTGTTTTTT
size: few; J: TRBJ2-2; D: TRBD2; V: TRBV20-1; CDR3: CSAPIAGVNTGELFF; DNA: TGCAGTGCCCCCATAGCGGGTGTTAACACCGGGGAGCTGTTTTTT
size: NA; J: TRBJ1-5; D: TRBD1; V: TRBV27; CDR3: CASSPDRGFDQPQHF; DNA: TGTGCCAGCAGCCCAGACAGGGGGTTTGATCAGCCCCAGCATTTT
size: NA; J: TRBJ2-1; D: TRBD2; V: TRBV5-1; CDR3: CASSLVVAGSSYNEQFF; DNA: TGCGCCAGCAGCTTGGTGGTAGCGGGTAGCTCCTACAATGAGCAGTTCTTC
size: many; J: TRBJ2-1; D: TRBD2; V: TRBV4-1; CDR3: CASSQIAGLGSNEQFF; DNA: TGCGCCAGCAGCCAAATTGCAGGACTAGGATCCAATGAGCAGTTCTTC
size: NA; J: TRBJ1-5; D: NA; V: TRBV5-4; CDR3: CASSLDGQGNQPQHF; DNA: TGTGCCAGCAGCTTGGATGGGCAGGGAAATCAGCCCCAGCATTTT
size: NA; J: TRBJ2-1; D: NA; V: TRBV7-6; CDR3: CARSPGTEQFF; DNA: TGTGCCCGCAGCCCGGGCACTGAGCAGTTCTTC
size: many; J: TRBJ2-3; D: NA; V: TRBV4-1; CDR3: CASSQDVQGRDTQYF; DNA: TGCGCCAGCAGCCAAGATGTACAGGGCCGGGATACGCAGTATTTT
size: many; J: TRBJ1-2; D: NA; V: TRBV5-1; CDR3: CASSRGTGNYGYTF; DNA: TGCGCCAGCAGCCGGGGGACGGGAAACTATGGCTACACCTTC
size: many; J: TRBJ2-1; D: TRBD2; V: TRBV5-1; CDR3: CASSLGLPSGSTVRVYNEQFF; DNA: TGCGCCAGCAGCTTGGGTCTTCCTAGCGGGAGTACAGTGCGGGTCTACAATGAGCAGTTCTTC
size: few; J: TRBJ2-2; D: NA; V: TRBV12-3/TRBV12-4; CDR3: CASSPPSPGTGRTGELFF; DNA: TGTGCCAGCAGCCCCCCCTCCCCCGGGACGGGGAGGACCGGGGAGCTGTTTTTT